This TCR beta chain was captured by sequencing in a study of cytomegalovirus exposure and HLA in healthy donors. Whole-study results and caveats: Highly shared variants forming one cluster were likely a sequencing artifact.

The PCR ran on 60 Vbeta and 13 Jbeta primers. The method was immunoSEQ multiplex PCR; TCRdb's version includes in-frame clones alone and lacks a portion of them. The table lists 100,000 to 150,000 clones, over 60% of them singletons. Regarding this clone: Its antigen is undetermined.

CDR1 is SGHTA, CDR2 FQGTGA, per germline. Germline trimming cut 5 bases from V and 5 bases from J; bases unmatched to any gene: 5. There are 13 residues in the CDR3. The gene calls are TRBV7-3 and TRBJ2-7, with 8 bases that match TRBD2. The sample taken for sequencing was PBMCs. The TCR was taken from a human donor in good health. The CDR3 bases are TGTGCCAGCAGCGACCGGGGGGGCAACGAGCAGTACTTC. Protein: CASSDRGGNEQYF.